The TCR beta chain under discussion was sequenced for a study of blood T cell repertoires in COVID-19 (dated by TCRdb to the early 2020s). Study-wide context: Samples covering the acute and convalescent phases of COVID-19 were provided by collaborators in the United States, Italy and Spain. The prospective study material was composed of cDNA or gDNA derived from T cells, B-cell-depleted T cells, or PBMCs. Deeply sampled blood TCRbeta repertoires from subjects exposed to, actively infected with, or recovered from COVID-19 were included in the dataset. The repertoires were made available in a free public database intended to serve as a resource for research on the immune response to SARS-CoV-2. Samples came from the ongoing ImmuneRACE study (first 160 participants) plus 1,254 subjects from 6 global collaborators. Sample metadata almost always included a de-identified subject ID, COVID-19 status, age in years and sex. HLA class I and class II types, where available, came from metadata supplied by the sample provider rather than from assay-based typing.

There are 15 amino acids in the CDR3, from cysteine to phenylalanine inclusive. Of all the DNA, just the CDR3 is kept, 45 bases in frame from base 1. Trimming takes 3 bases off V and 6 bases off J; junction bases not matched to a gene: 5. CDR1 LNHDA and CDR2 SQIVND are derived from the germline V gene (reference sequence). General findings and caveats noted by the study authors: The amount of clinical and demographic metadata varied by source and participant and was provided uncurated.

Details on this clone: The antigen this receptor binds is unknown. It has no much larger one-base neighbor in the sample; base qualities were not kept.

The immunoSEQ Assay, a bias-controlled multiplex PCR, was used to amplify TCRbeta CDR3 regions from genomic DNA. Under the source paper's analysis protocol: The number of nucleated cells in each sample was estimated by amplification of reference gene primers within the assay. To quantify the absolute abundance of each unique TCRbeta CDR3 rearrangement, sequence reads were collapsed and filtered. Productive Simpson clonality was computed per sample as the square root of Simpson's diversity index over productive rearrangements. TCRdb obtained this table from immuneACCESS and retained in-frame rearrangements with V and J assigned. These tables miss some clones; where compared with another copy, unresolved V genes account for less than half of the shortfall, and the remainder is unexplained. V, J and clone size are taken as reported in that table, and D and trimming were inferred from the DNA itself. Present in this sample are 350,000 to 500,000 clones, about 88% of which were seen just once. The ten largest account for 1.4% to 1.5% of the sample.

In the prospective study, participants were roughly 18 to 100 years old, resided in about two dozen geographic areas of the United States, and were enrolled through a virtual design. Cohort assignment in the prospective study relied on participant-reported clinical history from a screening survey and a study questionnaire. Exposed participants were defined as having been in contact with someone with a PCR-confirmed or clinician-diagnosed COVID-19 case within 2 weeks of study entry. In the prospective study, mobile phlebotomists collected whole blood, serum and a nasopharyngeal or oropharyngeal swab from each participant. Additional blood draws and questionnaires over an approximately 2-month period could optionally be provided by prospective study participants. Before DNA extraction, prospective study blood samples were shipped either frozen or at room temperature.

The TCR originated in a young woman who had been exposed to COVID-19. The rearrangement combines TRBV19 with TRBJ2-1, with 10 middle bases fitting TRBD1. The source material was PBMCs or T cells enriched from blood (not recorded which). The CDR3 corresponds to CASSIGDRGPNEQFF. The bases are TGTGCCAGTAGTATTGGTGACAGGGGGCCCAATGAGCAGTTCTTC.